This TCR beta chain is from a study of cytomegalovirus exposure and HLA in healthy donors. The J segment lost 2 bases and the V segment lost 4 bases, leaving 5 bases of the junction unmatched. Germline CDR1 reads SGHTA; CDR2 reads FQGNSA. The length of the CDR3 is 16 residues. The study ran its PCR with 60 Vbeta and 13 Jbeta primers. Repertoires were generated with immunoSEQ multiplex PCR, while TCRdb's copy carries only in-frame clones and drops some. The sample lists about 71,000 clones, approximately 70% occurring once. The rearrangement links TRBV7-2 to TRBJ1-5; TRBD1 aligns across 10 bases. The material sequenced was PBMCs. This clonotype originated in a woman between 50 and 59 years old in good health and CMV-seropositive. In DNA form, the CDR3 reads TGTGCCAGCAGCTGGACAGGGGGTCTGGGCAATCAGCCCCAGCATTTT. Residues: CASSWTGGLGNQPQHF.